Detailed here is one T cell receptor (beta chain). Its antigen is currently unknown. A modified ARM-PCR protocol with three rounds of nested PCR amplified TCRbeta. TCRdb analysed the multiplex PCR reads with MiXCR anew, one entry per CDR3 protein. The sample has tens of thousands of distinct CDR3 sequences, roughly two thirds seen once. The data were taken from a study of tumor and adjacent non-tumor tissue in lung cancer. Study information: The cohort had roughly 12 adenocarcinoma, a couple of squamous cell and 1 small cell patients. Patients were aged about 30 to 76, approximately 11 men and 4 to 6 women, stage I to III. Findings and caveats of the study: Normal lung showed higher cumulative top 100 clone frequency than tumor. Tumor tissue had significantly higher TCR diversity than normal lung.

Trimming removed 0 bases at V and 2 bases at J, with 11 bases between. This CDR3 is 15 amino acids long. CDR1 is SGHNT and CDR2 is YENEEA in the germline V gene. The template was RNA from unsorted bulk tissue. This non-tumor lung sample came from over 3 cm beyond the tumor edge. Sequenced material: distant non-tumor lung tissue. The TCR comes from a woman between 35 and 50 years old with non-small cell lung cancer. The rearrangement links TRBV11-3 to TRBJ2-7; D is unclear. CDR3 coding DNA: TGTGCCAGCAGCTTAGATGTGGGCTTCACCTACGAGCAGTACTTC. This sequence encodes CASSLDVGFTYEQYF.